One sample yielded the 27 T cell receptor beta chains listed below, sequenced in a study of blood T cell repertoires in COVID-19 (dated by TCRdb to 2019 to 2021). Libraries were built with the immunoSEQ multiplex PCR assay. TCRdb took over this immuneACCESS table, retaining in-frame rearrangements with V and J assigned. Such tables are incomplete; in checked studies, under half of the missing clones stem from an unresolved V gene, and the remainder is unexplained. This sample comprises approximately 240,000 clones, roughly 82% of them detected only once. Together, the top ten hold 4.9% of the sample. The sample comprised peripheral blood. The receptors were gathered from a woman aged 80 or over with active or convalescent COVID-19.

This chain uses TRBV2 with TRBJ1-1; TRBD1 is a possible D gene (6 bases). Germline V lookup: CDR1 SNHLY, CDR2 FYNNEI. This CDR3 contains 14 residues. Trimming removed 6 bases from V and 6 bases from J, with 17 bases in between. CDR3 in DNA: TGTGCCAGCAGGACGGGACACCTTACCCCTGAAGCTTTCTTT. Encoded protein: CASRTGHLTPEAFF.

The gene calls are TRBV2 and TRBJ2-2; 8 bases align to TRBD2. The CDR3 runs to 16 residues. V lost 5 bases and J lost 1; bases outside the gene matches: 6. Germline loops: CDR1 SNHLY, CDR2 FYNNEI. The CDR3 region is CASSWTSRKNTGELFF. DNA of the CDR3: TGTGCCAGCAGTTGGACTAGCAGAAAGAACACCGGGGAGCTGTTTTTT.

V is TRBV2 and J is TRBJ1-2, with D possibly TRBD1 on 5 matching bases. Germline V gene sequence: CDR1 SNHLY, CDR2 FYNNEI. This CDR3 is 12 amino acids long. V was clipped by 2 bases and J by 8 bases, with 9 bases between them. The CDR3 sequence is CASSEQGVGYTF. The CDR3 nucleotides read TGTGCCAGCAGTGAACAAGGGGTCGGCTACACCTTC.

V is TRBV5-1 and J is TRBJ1-3; D is undetermined. The ends were cut back, 0 bases at V and 0 bases at J, with 10 bases in the middle. In germline, CDR1 is SGHRS, CDR2 YFSETQ. The CDR3 runs to 16 residues. Here the CDR3 reads CASSLDGGNSGNTIYF. CDR3 DNA: TGCGCCAGCAGCTTGGACGGAGGTAACTCTGGAAACACCATATATTTT.

The chain couples TRBV9 to TRBJ1-2; no definite D call. The ends were cut back, 3 bases at V and 2 bases at J, with 14 bases in the middle. The CDR3 is 15 residues long. From germline, CDR1 is SGDLS and CDR2 YYNGEE. The CDR3 spells CASSGRGGKNYGYTF. For the CDR3, the DNA is TGTGCCAGCAGCGGACGGGGAGGAAAGAACTATGGCTACACCTTC.

This chain links TRBV25-1 with TRBJ2-7, with D maybe TRBD2 (6 bases). Trimming removed 2 bases at V and 4 bases at J, with 15 bases between. The CDR3 totals 15 residues. Per the germline V gene, CDR1 is MGHDK and CDR2 is SYGVNS. The CDR3 is CASSEGGFMGYEQYF. The CDR3 DNA reads as TGTGCCAGCAGTGAAGGGGGGTTCATGGGGTACGAGCAGTACTTC.

This clone was detected ten times or more. J is TRBJ1-5 and V is TRBV15; D not resolved. Trimming removed 0 bases at V and 1 base at J, with 16 bases between. This CDR3 region has 18 residues. Looked up from germline, CDR1 is LNHNV and CDR2 is YYDKDF (reference sequence). The CDR3 protein is CATSRDWAATRSNQPQHF. CDR3 in DNA: TGTGCCACCAGCAGAGATTGGGCCGCGACAAGAAGCAATCAGCCCCAGCATTTT.

The chain has TRBV7-2 and TRBJ2-3; 8 nucleotides agree with TRBD2. Germline V gene sequence: CDR1 SGHTA, CDR2 FQGNSA. J was trimmed by 4 bases and V by 5 bases; bases with no gene match: 8. This CDR3 comprises 15 residues. CDR3 in amino acids: CASSPRTSRPDTQYF. DNA for the CDR3: TGTGCCAGCAGCCCCCGGACTAGCAGACCAGATACGCAGTATTTT.

This rearrangement joins TRBV27 to TRBJ2-2; D is unclear. The CDR3 length is 14 residues. Deletions cut 2 bases from V and 4 bases from J, with 8 bases between. Per germline, CDR1 MNHEY and CDR2 SMNVEV (reference sequence). CDR3 sequence: CASSLEAATGELFF. Here the CDR3 DNA reads TGTGCCAGCAGTTTAGAGGCCGCCACCGGGGAGCTGTTTTTT.

This clone is a singleton in its sample. This chain joins TRBV28 and TRBJ1-4; 8 bases align to TRBD1. The J segment lost 3 bases and the V segment lost 5 bases, leaving 5 bases of the junction unmatched. The CDR3 consists of 15 residues. The V gene's germline CDR1 is MDHEN and CDR2 SYDVKM. In nucleotides, the CDR3 is TGTGCCAGCAGTACAGGGGGACTGGCTAATGAAAAACTGTTTTTT. This translates into CASSTGGLANEKLFF. The whole variable domain, remainder taken from reference TRBV28 and TRBJ1-4, is DVKVTQSSRYLVKRTGEKVFLECVQDMDHENMFWYRQDPGLGLRLIYFSYDVKMKEKGDIPEGYSVSREKKERFSLILESASTNQTSMYLCASSTGGLANEKLFFGSGTQLSVL.

V and J are TRBV3-1 (or the pseudogene TRBV3-2) and TRBJ2-5; tentatively, D is TRBD2 (6 bases). Germline V gives CDR1 LGHDT, CDR2 YNNKEL (reference sequence). Trimming shortened V by 2 bases and J by 4 bases, and 11 bases separated the two germline ends. The CDR3 has 14 residues. In DNA form, the CDR3 reads TGTGCCAGCAGCCAACTGGGAGGTGGAGAGACCCAGTACTTC. Amino acids: CASSQLGGGETQYF.

In this sample, this clone turned up once. This chain uses TRBV21-1 with TRBJ2-1; TRBD1 is the table's D call and was not checked against the DNA. TRBV21-1 is classified as a pseudogene. The CDR3 spans 10 residues. The CDR3 region is CASSGRVSFF. The DNA of the CDR3 is TGTGCCAGCAGCGGCCGTGTCTCGTTCTTC.

The chain couples TRBV29-1 to TRBJ2-1, with 15 bases fitting TRBD2. Germline CDR1 reads SQVTM; CDR2 reads ANQGSEA. This CDR3 region has 13 residues. With 7 bases clipped from V and 7 bases from J, the junction kept 2 bases outside the gene matches. This CDR3 is CSAGTSGRNEQFF. The CDR3 coding sequence is TGCAGCGCCGGGACTAGCGGGAGGAATGAGCAGTTCTTC.

The V call is TRBV4-1, the J call TRBJ2-3, with D perhaps TRBD2 (5 bases). Germline V lookup: CDR1 MGHRA, CDR2 YSYEKL. The CDR3 length is 16 residues. V was cut by 0 bases and J by 2 bases, with 12 bases left in between. The DNA of the CDR3 is TGCGCCAGCAGCCAAGATAAGGACTCCTACACAGATACGCAGTATTTT. As protein: CASSQDKDSYTDTQYF.

A single count supports this clone. V gene TRBV4-1 combines with J gene TRBJ2-1, with TRBD1 matching 9 bases. From germline, CDR1 is MGHRA and CDR2 YSYEKL. The CDR3 runs 16 residues. The trim removed 0 bases at V and 4 bases at J, leaving 4 bases unmatched. The CDR3 DNA reads TGCGCCAGCAGCCAAGACTATGGGACAGGGTACAATGAGCAGTTCTTC. Its translation: CASSQDYGTGYNEQFF.

This clone showed up just a few times. V gene TRBV10-1 combines with J gene TRBJ1-1; tentative D call: TRBD1 (5 bases). The ends were cut back, 6 bases at V and 2 bases at J, with 10 bases in the middle. CDR1 is WNHNN and CDR2 is SYGVQD in the germline V gene (reference sequence). The CDR3 extends over 13 amino acids. In DNA form, the CDR3 reads TGCGCCAGCAGCCGGGGGAGAAACACTGAAGCTTTCTTT. Amino acid sequence: CASSRGRNTEAFF.

The gene calls are TRBV3-1 (or the pseudogene TRBV3-2) and TRBJ1-2; 8 bases agree with TRBD1. Germline V CDR1 and CDR2: LGHDT, YNNKEL (reference sequence). V dropped 4 bases and J dropped 5; count of bases not matched to a gene: 3. CDR3 size: 13 residues. The CDR3 DNA reads TGTGCCAGCAGCCGGGACAGGAGGTATGGCTACACCTTC. It specifies CASSRDRRYGYTF.

This clone has a handful of counts. The chain has TRBV19 and TRBJ2-5, with 10 nucleotides matching TRBD2. The V and J ends lost 3 bases and 6 bases, in that order; junction bases with no gene match: 4. The CDR3 runs 14 residues. Germline CDR1 and CDR2: LNHDA and SQIVND (reference sequence). The CDR3 DNA follows: TGTGCCAGTAGTATCGCTAGCGGGGGAAAGACCCAGTACTTC. This gives the protein CASSIASGGKTQYF.

J is TRBJ2-5 and V is TRBV11-2; D possibly corresponds to TRBD2 (5 bases). The CDR3 is 13 residues long. Trimming took 4 bases from V and 7 from J, leaving 13 bases between them. The germline V gene encodes CDR1 SGHAT and CDR2 FQNNGV. The CDR3: CASSSTVSGTQYF. The DNA for the CDR3 is TGTGCCAGCAGCTCCACCGTAAGCGGGACCCAGTACTTC.

This clone was seen a few times. The chain carries TRBV10-3 and TRBJ2-3; 8 nucleotides align to TRBD2. Trimming took 10 bases from V and 4 from J; bases not matched to a gene: 10. CDR3 length: 14 residues. Germline V gives CDR1 ENHRY, CDR2 SYGVKD. The CDR3 nucleotides are TGTGCCACCTCGGGGGGGCGAGACTCAGATACGCAGTATTTT. Translating gives CATSGGRDSDTQYF.

CDR3 region: CASSEGPQGSNQPQHF. CDR3 nucleotide sequence: TGTGCCAGCAGTGAAGGGCCACAGGGGTCCAATCAGCCCCAGCATTTT. V gene TRBV6-1 combines with J gene TRBJ1-5, with 7 bases lining up with TRBD1. The V gene end was trimmed by 1 base and the J gene end by 3 bases; junction bases not matched to a gene: 6. Germline loops: CDR1 MNHNS, CDR2 SASEGT. The CDR3 covers 16 residues.

The chain joins TRBV24-1 to TRBJ1-5, with a possible D match to TRBD1 (6 bases). The V end was cut by 3 bases, the J end by 8 bases, with 22 bases between. Germline loops: CDR1 KGHDR, CDR2 SFDVKD. The CDR3 is 17 amino acids. CDR3 nucleotide sequence: TGTGCCACCAGTGATGGCAGGGGTTATAGCTACGGGGAGCCCCAGCATTTT. Its protein product is CATSDGRGYSYGEPQHF.

This clone was seen once. The chain couples TRBV5-1 to TRBJ2-5, with D maybe TRBD2 (6 bases). Trimming left V 0 bases short and J 5 bases short, with 11 bases between. CDR1 and CDR2 (germline): SGHRS, YFSETQ. The CDR3 is made up of 14 amino acids. The chain's CDR3 is CASSLALRDETQYF. The CDR3 nucleotides read TGCGCCAGCAGCTTGGCCCTGCGGGACGAGACCCAGTACTTC.

The gene calls are TRBV19 and TRBJ1-6, with D uncertain. CDR1 and CDR2 from the germline V gene are LNHDA and SQIVND (reference sequence). Trimming pared 4 bases from V and 8 bases from J, leaving 9 bases between. The CDR3 totals 13 residues. Here the CDR3 DNA reads TGTGCCAGTAGTAGCGTTGTAGATTCACCCCTCCACTTT. This translates into CASSSVVDSPLHF. The entire variable domain, with the rest obtained from reference TRBV19 and TRBJ1-6, is as follows: DGGITQSPKYLFRKEGQNVTLSCEQNLNHDAMYWYRQDPGQGLRLIYYSQIVNDFQKGDIAEGYSVSREKKESFPLTVTSAQKNPTAFYLCASSSVVDSPLHFGNGTRLTVT.

This clone was observed once. The chain combines TRBV5-1 with TRBJ1-6; 10 bases line up with TRBD1. The CDR3 is made up of 18 amino acids. Germline V gene data show CDR1 as SGHRS and CDR2 as YFSETQ. J gave up 4 bases and V 0 bases, and 7 bases lay outside the gene matches. CDR3: CASSLDIRGQGYNSPLHF. CDR3 sequence (DNA): TGCGCCAGCAGCTTGGATATACGGGGACAGGGGTATAATTCACCCCTCCACTTT.

V and J are TRBV5-1 and TRBJ2-5; D may be TRBD2 (6 bases). The V gene lost 4 bases and the J gene lost 3 bases, with 10 bases spanning the gap. The CDR3 is 13 amino acids. CDR1 SGHRS and CDR2 YFSETQ come from the germline V gene. The CDR3 sequence is CASSRRVEETQYF. The CDR3 DNA reads as TGCGCCAGCAGCAGGAGGGTGGAAGAGACCCAGTACTTC.

The rearrangement links TRBV5-1 to TRBJ1-5; the match to TRBD1 covers 7 bases. The CDR3 loop spans 14 amino acids. The junction had 5 bases not matched to a gene; V was cut back by 4 bases and J by 4 bases. Germline V gene data show CDR1 as SGHRS and CDR2 as YFSETQ. The CDR3 DNA sequence: TGCGCCAGCAGCCCCGACAGGGCTAATCAGCCCCAGCATTTT. It yields the protein CASSPDRANQPQHF.